This T cell receptor beta chain was sequenced for a study of cytotoxic CD8 clonotypes in ibrutinib-treated CLL. About the research overall: Sequenced samples delivered averages of around 250,000 productive templates and roughly 100,000 productive rearrangements. Regarding the study as a whole: Private clonotypes, not public ones, expanded at ibrutinib response.

Profiling relied on immunoSEQ multiplex PCR, and the TCRdb table lists in-frame clones only, not all of them. The sample has approximately 160,000 clones; about 88% are singletons. A remark on this clone: What it binds is unknown.

V was shortened by 3 bases and J by 4 bases, with 7 bases between the two germline ends. Germline V gives CDR1 MDHEN, CDR2 SYDVKM. There are 13 residues in the CDR3. The clonotype comes from a human donor with chronic lymphocytic leukemia. The input for sequencing was PBMCs, taken at disease progression, from a patient treated with ibrutinib. The chain couples TRBV28 to TRBJ2-1; D call uncertain. In DNA form, the CDR3 reads TGTGCCAGCAGTTTCCGACTTTACAATGAGCAGTTCTTC. Translated: CASSFRLYNEQFF.